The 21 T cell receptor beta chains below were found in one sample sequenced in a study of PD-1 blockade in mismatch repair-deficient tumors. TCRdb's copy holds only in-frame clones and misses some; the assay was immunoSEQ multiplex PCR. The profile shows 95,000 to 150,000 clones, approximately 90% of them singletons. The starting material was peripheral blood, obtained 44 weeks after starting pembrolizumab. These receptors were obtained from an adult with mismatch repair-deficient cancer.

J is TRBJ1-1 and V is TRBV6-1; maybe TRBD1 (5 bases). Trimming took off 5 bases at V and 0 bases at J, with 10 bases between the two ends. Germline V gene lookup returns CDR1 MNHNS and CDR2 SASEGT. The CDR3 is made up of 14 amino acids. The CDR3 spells CASSPGPMNTEAFF. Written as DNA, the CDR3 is TGTGCCAGCAGTCCGGGACCGATGAACACTGAAGCTTTCTTT.

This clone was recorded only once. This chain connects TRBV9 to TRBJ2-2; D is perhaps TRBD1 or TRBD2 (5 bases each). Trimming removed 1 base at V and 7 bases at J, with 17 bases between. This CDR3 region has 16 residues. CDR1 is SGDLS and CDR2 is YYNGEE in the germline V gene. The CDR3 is CASSVRAAGSVGELFF. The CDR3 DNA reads TGTGCCAGCAGCGTACGAGCGGCAGGGTCGGTCGGGGAGCTGTTTTTT.

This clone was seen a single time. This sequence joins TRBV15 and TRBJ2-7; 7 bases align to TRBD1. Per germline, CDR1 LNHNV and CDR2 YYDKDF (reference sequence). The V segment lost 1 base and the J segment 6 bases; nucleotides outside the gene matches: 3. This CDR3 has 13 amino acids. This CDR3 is CATSRARQGEQYF. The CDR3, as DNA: TGTGCCACCAGCAGAGCAAGACAGGGCGAGCAGTACTTC.

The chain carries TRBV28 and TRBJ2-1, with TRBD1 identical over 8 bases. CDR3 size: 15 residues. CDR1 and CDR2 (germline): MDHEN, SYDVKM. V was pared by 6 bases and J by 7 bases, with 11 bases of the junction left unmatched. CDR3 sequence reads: CASSPTGQGINEQFF. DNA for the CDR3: TGTGCCAGCAGCCCGACCGGACAGGGAATTAATGAGCAGTTCTTC.

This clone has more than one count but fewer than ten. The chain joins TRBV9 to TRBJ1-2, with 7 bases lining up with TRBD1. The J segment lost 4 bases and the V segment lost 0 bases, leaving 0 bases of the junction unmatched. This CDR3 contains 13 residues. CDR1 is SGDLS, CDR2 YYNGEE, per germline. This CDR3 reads CASSVGQGYGYTF. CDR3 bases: TGTGCCAGCAGCGTAGGACAGGGCTATGGCTACACCTTC. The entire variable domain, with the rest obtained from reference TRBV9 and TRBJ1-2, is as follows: DSGVTQTPKHLITATGQRVTLRCSPRSGDLSVYWYQQSLDQGLQFLIQYYNGEERAKGNILERFSAQQFPDLHSELNLSSLELGDSALYFCASSVGQGYGYTFGSGTRLTVV.

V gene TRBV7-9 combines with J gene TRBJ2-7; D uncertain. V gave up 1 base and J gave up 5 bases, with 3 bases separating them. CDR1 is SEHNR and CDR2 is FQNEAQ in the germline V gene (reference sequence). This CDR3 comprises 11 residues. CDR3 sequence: CASSLEDEQYF. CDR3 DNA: TGTGCCAGCAGCTTAGAGGACGAGCAGTACTTC.

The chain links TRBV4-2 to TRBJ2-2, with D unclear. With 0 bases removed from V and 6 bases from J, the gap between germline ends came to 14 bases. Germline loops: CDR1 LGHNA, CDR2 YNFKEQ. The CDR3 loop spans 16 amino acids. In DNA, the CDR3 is TGTGCCAGCAGCCAAGATGGGATCCTAGGCCCCGGGGAGCTGTTTTTT. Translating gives CASSQDGILGPGELFF.

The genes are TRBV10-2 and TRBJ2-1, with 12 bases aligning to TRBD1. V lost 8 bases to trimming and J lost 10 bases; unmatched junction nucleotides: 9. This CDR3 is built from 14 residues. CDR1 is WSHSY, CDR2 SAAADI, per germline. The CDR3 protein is CASETGQGAREQFF. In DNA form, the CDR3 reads TGCGCCAGCGAAACGGGACAGGGGGCTCGCGAGCAGTTCTTC.

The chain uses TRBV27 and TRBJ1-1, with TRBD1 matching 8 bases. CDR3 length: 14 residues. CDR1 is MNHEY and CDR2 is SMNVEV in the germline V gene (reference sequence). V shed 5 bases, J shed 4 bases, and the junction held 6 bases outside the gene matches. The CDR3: CASSPQTGGTEAFF. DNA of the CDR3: TGTGCCAGCAGTCCGCAAACAGGGGGCACTGAAGCTTTCTTT.

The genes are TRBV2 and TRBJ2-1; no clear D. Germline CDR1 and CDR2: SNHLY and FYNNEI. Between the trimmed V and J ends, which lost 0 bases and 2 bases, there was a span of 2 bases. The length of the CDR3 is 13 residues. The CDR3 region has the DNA TGTGCCAGCAGTGAAGCGCCCTACAATGAGCAGTTCTTC. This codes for CASSEAPYNEQFF.

The CDR3 bases are TGCAGCGTTGAAGGTCCAATGAACACTGAAGCTTTCTTT. Translated: CSVEGPMNTEAFF. The V gene is TRBV29-1, the J gene TRBJ1-1, with D unresolved. V lost 1 base and J lost 0, with 6 bases in between. The CDR3 runs to 13 residues. Germline V CDR1 and CDR2: SQVTM, ANQGSEA.

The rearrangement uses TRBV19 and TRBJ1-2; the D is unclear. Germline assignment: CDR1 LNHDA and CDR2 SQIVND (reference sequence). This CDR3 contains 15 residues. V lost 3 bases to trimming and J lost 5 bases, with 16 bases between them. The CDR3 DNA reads TGTGCCAGTAGTATTTCTGAAATCGGATCGTATGGCTACACCTTC. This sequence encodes CASSISEIGSYGYTF. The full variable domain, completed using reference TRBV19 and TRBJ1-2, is DGGITQSPKYLFRKEGQNVTLSCEQNLNHDAMYWYRQDPGQGLRLIYYSQIVNDFQKGDIAEGYSVSREKKESFPLTVTSAQKNPTAFYLCASSISEIGSYGYTFGSGTRLTVV.

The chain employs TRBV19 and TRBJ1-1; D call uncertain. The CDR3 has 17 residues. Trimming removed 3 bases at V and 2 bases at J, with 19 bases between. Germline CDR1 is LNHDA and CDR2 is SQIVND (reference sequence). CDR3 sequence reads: CASSMSSWGVGNTEAFF. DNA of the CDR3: TGTGCCAGTAGTATGTCATCGTGGGGAGTCGGTAACACTGAAGCTTTCTTT.

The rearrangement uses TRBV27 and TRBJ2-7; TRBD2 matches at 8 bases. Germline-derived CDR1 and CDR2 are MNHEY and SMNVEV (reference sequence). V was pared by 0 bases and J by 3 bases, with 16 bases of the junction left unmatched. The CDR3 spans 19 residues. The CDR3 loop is CASSLSPSGYNAGFYEQYF. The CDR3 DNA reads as TGTGCCAGCAGTTTATCGCCTAGCGGGTACAATGCAGGGTTCTACGAGCAGTACTTC.

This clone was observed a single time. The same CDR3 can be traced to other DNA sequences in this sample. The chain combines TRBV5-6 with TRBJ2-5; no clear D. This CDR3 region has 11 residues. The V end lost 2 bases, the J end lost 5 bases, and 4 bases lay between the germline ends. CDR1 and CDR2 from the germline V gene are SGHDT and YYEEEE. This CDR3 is CASSFGETQYF. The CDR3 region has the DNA TGTGCCAGCAGCTTTGGGGAGACCCAGTACTTC.

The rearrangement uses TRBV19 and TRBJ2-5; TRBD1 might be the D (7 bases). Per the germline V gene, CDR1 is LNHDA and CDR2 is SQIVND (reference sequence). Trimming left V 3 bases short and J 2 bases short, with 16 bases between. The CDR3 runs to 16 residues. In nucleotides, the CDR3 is TGTGCCAGTAGTATTGGAGGGGGCTACAGGCAAGAGACCCAGTACTTC. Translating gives CASSIGGGYRQETQYF.

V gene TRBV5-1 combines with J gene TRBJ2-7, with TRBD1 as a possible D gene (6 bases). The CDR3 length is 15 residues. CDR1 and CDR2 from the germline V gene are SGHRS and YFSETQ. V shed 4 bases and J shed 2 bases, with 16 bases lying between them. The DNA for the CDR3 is TGCGCCAGCAGCCCTTCCCAGGGGATCACCTACGAGCAGTACTTC. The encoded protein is CASSPSQGITYEQYF.

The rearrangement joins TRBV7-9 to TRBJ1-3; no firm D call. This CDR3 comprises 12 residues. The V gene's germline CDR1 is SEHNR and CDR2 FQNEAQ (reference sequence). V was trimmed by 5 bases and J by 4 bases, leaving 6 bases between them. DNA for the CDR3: TGTGCCAGCAGCCTCTACGGAAACACCATATATTTT. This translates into CASSLYGNTIYF.

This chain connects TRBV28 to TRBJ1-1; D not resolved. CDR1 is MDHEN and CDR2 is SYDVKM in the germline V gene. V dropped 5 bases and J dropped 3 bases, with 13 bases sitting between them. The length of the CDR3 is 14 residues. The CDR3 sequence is CASSPRTLYTEAFF. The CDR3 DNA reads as TGTGCCAGCAGTCCTCGGACTCTCTACACTGAAGCTTTCTTT.

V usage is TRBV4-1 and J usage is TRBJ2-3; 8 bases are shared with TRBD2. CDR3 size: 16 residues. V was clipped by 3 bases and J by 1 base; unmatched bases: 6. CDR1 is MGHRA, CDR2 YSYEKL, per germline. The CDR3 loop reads CASSHPSAGGTDTQYF. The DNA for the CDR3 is TGCGCCAGCAGCCACCCCTCAGCGGGAGGCACAGATACGCAGTATTTT.

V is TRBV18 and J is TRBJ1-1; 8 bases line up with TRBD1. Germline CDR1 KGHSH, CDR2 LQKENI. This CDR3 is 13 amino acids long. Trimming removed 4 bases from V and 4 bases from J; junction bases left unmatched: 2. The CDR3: CASSLQGGTEAFF. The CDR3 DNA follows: TGTGCCAGCTCACTACAGGGGGGCACTGAAGCTTTCTTT.